This T cell receptor (beta chain) emerged from a study of cytomegalovirus exposure and HLA in healthy donors. The study's findings and limits: In an earlier analysis, in some 600 donors, most V segments appeared productive either ~87% or ~30% of the time. CMV antigen specificity of three CMV-associated chains was confirmed in vitro.

Remarks on this clone: Its antigen is undetermined.

60 Vbeta and 13 Jbeta primers were used in PCR. Generated by immunoSEQ multiplex PCR, the TCRdb table keeps only in-frame clones and is missing some. The table lists 150,000 to 200,000 clones, approximately 82% of them singletons. The receptor was isolated from a woman between 35 and 50 years old in good health and CMV-seropositive. What was sequenced was PBMCs.

The CDR3 coding sequence is TGTGCCAGTAGTAAGCGGGATGAGCAGTTCTTC. This translates into CASSKRDEQFF. The rearrangement joins TRBV19 to TRBJ2-1; D perhaps matches TRBD2 (6 bases). The V and J ends lost 4 bases and 8 bases respectively, with 6 bases between them. This CDR3 is 11 amino acids long. The V gene's germline CDR1 is LNHDA and CDR2 SQIVND (reference sequence).